The rows below give T cell receptor beta chains drawn from one sample of a study of shared clonotypes between healthy human individuals. Assay: immunoSEQ multiplex PCR; the TCRdb copy retains only in-frame clones and omits some. The sample yields 2 million to 2.5 million clones, roughly 93% seen once. Sequencing was carried out using naive CD4+ T cells from PBMCs. The receptors come from a man aged 18-30 years in good health. Some clones in this sample may be carry-over from other donors' samples. The CDR3 runs from the conserved cysteine through the conserved F or W. D genes are given only for firm matches. Size tells how often a clone was seen (once, few, many) or the class of an expanded clone, and some rows leave it out.

CDR3: CASRGTGGRPQHF; DNA: TGTGCCAGCAGAGGGACAGGGGGTAGGCCCCAGCATTTT; size: .; J: TRBJ1-5; D: TRBD1; V: TRBV2
CDR3: CASSSLMGIVETQYF; DNA: TGTGCCAGCAGCTCCCTCATGGGAATAGTAGAGACCCAGTACTTC; size: .; J: TRBJ2-5; D: .; V: TRBV5-4
CDR3: CASSPVGGLSYEQYF; DNA: TGTGCCAGCAGCCCTGTGGGGGGCCTCTCCTACGAGCAGTACTTC; size: .; J: TRBJ2-7; D: .; V: TRBV7-6
CDR3: CASSAASSYEQYF; DNA: TGTGCCAGCAGCGCAGCCTCCTCCTACGAGCAGTACTTC; size: .; J: TRBJ2-7; D: .; V: TRBV9
CDR3: CASSLDFSGANVLTF; DNA: TGCGCCAGCAGCTTGGACTTCTCTGGGGCCAACGTCCTGACTTTC; size: .; J: TRBJ2-6; D: .; V: TRBV5-1
CDR3: CASSTGRAEAFF; DNA: TGTGCCAGCTCAACAGGGAGGGCTGAAGCTTTCTTT; size: .; J: TRBJ1-1; D: .; V: TRBV18
CDR3: CASSLLSGGQPQHF; DNA: TGTGCCAGCAGCTTGTTGTCAGGAGGTCAGCCCCAGCATTTT; size: .; J: TRBJ1-5; D: .; V: TRBV5-5
CDR3: CASSLVPSGQYGYTF; DNA: TGTGCCAGCAGCTTAGTTCCATCGGGACAGTATGGCTACACCTTC; size: .; J: TRBJ1-2; D: TRBD1; V: TRBV7-6
CDR3: CASTAGGRGELFF; DNA: TGTGCCAGTACCGCGGGAGGACGCGGGGAGCTGTTTTTT; size: .; J: TRBJ2-2; D: TRBD2; V: TRBV19
CDR3: CASSWGLAGMSDTQYF; DNA: TGTGCCAGCAGTTGGGGACTAGCGGGAATGTCAGATACGCAGTATTTT; size: few; J: TRBJ2-3; D: TRBD2; V: TRBV2
CDR3: CASHNRDRGFNEQFF; DNA: TGTGCCAGCCACAACAGGGACAGGGGATTTAATGAGCAGTTCTTC; size: .; J: TRBJ2-1; D: TRBD1; V: TRBV27
CDR3: CASSAPGLPYQAEAFF; DNA: TGTGCCAGCAGTGCTCCAGGGCTACCCTATCAGGCTGAAGCTTTCTTT; size: .; J: TRBJ1-1; D: .; V: TRBV28
CDR3: CASSYFAGSSYNEQFF; DNA: TGTGCCAGCAGTTATTTCGCGGGTTCCTCCTACAATGAGCAGTTCTTC; size: .; J: TRBJ2-1; D: .; V: TRBV6-5
CDR3: CASSLLGGVYSEAFF; DNA: TGTGCCAGCAGCTTACTCGGGGGGGTCTACTCTGAAGCTTTCTTT; size: .; J: TRBJ1-1; D: .; V: TRBV7-3
CDR3: CASSVQLAGGQETQYF; DNA: TGTGCCAGCAGCGTACAGCTAGCGGGAGGCCAAGAGACCCAGTACTTC; size: .; J: TRBJ2-5; D: TRBD2; V: TRBV9
CDR3: CASSQDPRVGYGYTF; DNA: TGTGCCAGCAGCCAAGATCCCAGGGTGGGCTATGGCTACACCTTC; size: .; J: TRBJ1-2; D: .; V: TRBV14
CDR3: CAISESDWPSEQYF; DNA: TGTGCCATCAGTGAGTCCGACTGGCCAAGCGAGCAGTACTTC; size: .; J: TRBJ2-7; D: .; V: TRBV10-3
CDR3: CASSLTGQRVVYEQYF; DNA: TGTGCCAGCAGCTTAACCGGACAGAGAGTTGTCTACGAGCAGTACTTC; size: .; J: TRBJ2-7; D: .; V: TRBV7-9
CDR3: CASSFRDVSYEQYF; DNA: TGCGCCAGCAGCTTCCGGGACGTCTCCTACGAGCAGTACTTC; size: .; J: TRBJ2-7; D: .; V: TRBV5-1
CDR3: CASSLRTGSNTEAFF; DNA: TGTGCCAGCAGCCTACGGACAGGGTCGAACACTGAAGCTTTCTTT; size: .; J: TRBJ1-1; D: TRBD1; V: TRBV7-3
CDR3: CASSLGTVSYNEQFF; DNA: TGTGCCAGCAGCTTAGGTACAGTCTCCTACAATGAGCAGTTCTTC; size: .; J: TRBJ2-1; D: .; V: TRBV7-8
CDR3: CASTGTSGIYEQYF; DNA: TGTGCCAGCACTGGGACTAGCGGGATCTACGAGCAGTACTTC; size: .; J: TRBJ2-7; D: TRBD2; V: TRBV6-1
CDR3: CASSPREGQETQYF; DNA: TGTGCCAGCAGCCCCCGGGAGGGTCAAGAGACCCAGTACTTC; size: .; J: TRBJ2-5; D: TRBD2; V: TRBV7-9
CDR3: CASSPSVTYEQYF; DNA: TGCGCCAGCAGCCCTTCGGTTACCTACGAGCAGTACTTC; size: .; J: TRBJ2-7; D: .; V: TRBV5-1
CDR3: CASSIVNGRPNTEAFF; DNA: TGTGCCAGTAGTATAGTGAACGGCCGTCCGAACACTGAAGCTTTCTTT; size: .; J: TRBJ1-1; D: .; V: TRBV19
CDR3: CASSDRTITFSYEQYF; DNA: TGTGCCAGCAGTGATCGGACCATCACCTTCTCCTACGAGCAGTACTTC; size: .; J: TRBJ2-7; D: .; V: TRBV6-4
CDR3: CAWSWEGGQPQHF; DNA: TGTGCCTGGAGTTGGGAGGGCGGTCAGCCCCAGCATTTT; size: .; J: TRBJ1-5; D: .; V: TRBV30
CDR3: CASSLVGTGNQPQHF; DNA: TGTGCCAGCAGCTTAGTAGGAACGGGCAATCAGCCCCAGCATTTT; size: .; J: TRBJ1-5; D: .; V: TRBV7-8
CDR3: CASSPVGLAGYTGELFF; DNA: TGTGCCAGCAGCCCTGTAGGCCTAGCGGGATATACCGGGGAGCTGTTTTTT; size: once; J: TRBJ2-2; D: TRBD2; V: TRBV11-2
CDR3: CASSVIEDRRIVYGYTF; DNA: TGTGCCAGCAGCGTAATTGAGGACAGAAGAATAGTCTATGGCTACACCTTC; size: .; J: TRBJ1-2; D: .; V: TRBV7-9
CDR3: CAWSPDVGTENQPQHF; DNA: TGTGCCTGGAGTCCAGATGTCGGGACAGAGAATCAGCCCCAGCATTTT; size: .; J: TRBJ1-5; D: TRBD1; V: TRBV30
CDR3: CASSTQPSSGELFF; DNA: TGTGCCAGCAGTACCCAACCGTCGTCCGGGGAGCTGTTTTTT; size: .; J: TRBJ2-2; D: .; V: TRBV9
CDR3: CASSPPSGFGYTF; DNA: TGTGCCAGCAGCCCCCCTAGCGGCTTCGGCTACACCTTC; size: .; J: TRBJ1-2; D: .; V: TRBV7-3
CDR3: CASSFRARVGNTIYF; DNA: TGTGCCAGCAGTTTCAGGGCCCGTGTGGGAAACACCATATATTTT; size: .; J: TRBJ1-3; D: .; V: TRBV28
CDR3: CASSQGAGRPMKTEAFF; DNA: TGTGCCAGCAGCCAAGGAGCTGGACGGCCCATGAAGACTGAAGCTTTCTTT; size: .; J: TRBJ1-1; D: .; V: TRBV14
CDR3: CASSFGTSGSGRELFF; DNA: TGTGCCAGCAGCTTCGGGACTAGCGGGAGTGGCAGGGAGCTGTTTTTT; size: .; J: TRBJ2-2; D: TRBD2; V: TRBV7-3
CDR3: CASSRLAGALGEQFF; DNA: TGTGCCAGCAGTAGACTAGCGGGAGCCCTTGGGGAGCAGTTCTTC; size: .; J: TRBJ2-1; D: TRBD2; V: TRBV6-5
CDR3: CAISERGVSEQYF; DNA: TGTGCCATCAGTGAACGGGGGGTAAGCGAGCAGTACTTC; size: .; J: TRBJ2-7; D: TRBD2; V: TRBV10-3